This TCR beta chain was recorded in a study of T-cell memory formation after mild COVID-19. Study details: Clusters were largely donor specific. General observations from the study: Several responding clones turned up in pre-infection memory, indicating that cross-reactive memory may have taken part.

V lost 5 bases, J lost 11 bases, and 13 bases lay in between. The CDR3 covers 12 residues. Germline CDR1 is LNHNV and CDR2 is YYDKDF (reference sequence). This clonotype was counted only a few times. No antigen is known for it. TCRdb processed the 5' RACE reads anew with MiXCR; each CDR3 protein has one entry. The sample shows more than 350,000 distinct CDR3 sequences, 16% of them seen only once. The chain employs TRBV15 and TRBJ1-5; no clear D gene. Sequencing input: PBMCs or a T cell subset sorted from them (not recorded which). The sequence was collected from a man aged 18-30 years who had mild COVID-19 (a few samples of this study predate the infection). Cell type and time point are not known. The CDR3 sequence is CATSPDPLAQHF. CDR3 DNA: TGTGCCACCAGCCCGGACCCTCTGGCCCAGCATTTT.